This T cell receptor (beta chain) is from a study of shared clonotypes between healthy human individuals. There were only Caucasian adults among the donors, and all lived in Nashville, Tennessee. Assay used: immunoSEQ multiplex PCR; TCRdb lists only in-frame clones, some missing. Of about 660,000 clones listed, approximately 79% are singletons. The sequence derives from a woman aged 30 to 39 in good health. Sequenced input: memory CD4+ T cells sorted from blood. The subset: CD45RA-negative fraction.

CDR3 nucleotides: TGTGCCAGCAGCCAGAAACAGGGGCAAGGCACTGAAGCTTTCTTT. Its translation is CASSQKQGQGTEAFF. The chain is built from TRBV4-2 and TRBJ1-1; 7 nucleotides match TRBD1. Per the germline V gene, CDR1 is LGHNA and CDR2 is YNFKEQ. J was trimmed by 4 bases and V by 3 bases; bases with no gene match: 8. This CDR3 region has 15 residues.